This T cell receptor (beta chain) appears in the sequencing data of a study of tumor and adjacent non-tumor tissue in lung cancer. Germline values: CDR1 DFQATT, CDR2 SNEGSKA (reference sequence). There are 20 residues in the CDR3. V dropped 4 bases and J dropped 3; count of bases not matched to a gene: 23. No cell sorting was done before RNA was extracted from the tissue. The normal lung tissue was taken more than 3 cm from the tumor edge. The library came from three nested PCR rounds adapted from ARM-PCR protocols. TCRdb ran MiXCR on the multiplex PCR reads and lists one entry per CDR3 protein. There are about 98,000 distinct CDR3 sequences in the sample; about 80% occur only once, and around 30% lies in the top ten.

The chain uses TRBV20-1 and TRBJ2-3; 9 nucleotides agree with TRBD2. The TCR comes from a man in his sixties with small cell lung cancer. The specimen sequenced was distant non-tumor lung tissue. The chain's CDR3 is CSATAEWSAGGGESTDTQYF. The CDR3 coding sequence is TGCAGTGCTACAGCAGAATGGAGCGCGGGAGGGGGGGAAAGTACAGATACGCAGTATTTT.